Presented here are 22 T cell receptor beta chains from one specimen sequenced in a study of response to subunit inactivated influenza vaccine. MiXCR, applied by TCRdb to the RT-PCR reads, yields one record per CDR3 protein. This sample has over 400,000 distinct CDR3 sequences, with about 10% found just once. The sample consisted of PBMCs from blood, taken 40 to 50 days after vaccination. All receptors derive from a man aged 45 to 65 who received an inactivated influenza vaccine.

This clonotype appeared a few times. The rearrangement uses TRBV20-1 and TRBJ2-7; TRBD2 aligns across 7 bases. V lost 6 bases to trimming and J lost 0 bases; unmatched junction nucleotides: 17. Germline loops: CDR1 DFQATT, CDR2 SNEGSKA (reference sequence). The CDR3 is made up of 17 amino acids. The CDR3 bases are TGCAGTGCAGATCACGCGGCGGGGGAGATGAGCTCCTACGAGCAGTACTTC. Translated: CSADHAAGEMSSYEQYF.

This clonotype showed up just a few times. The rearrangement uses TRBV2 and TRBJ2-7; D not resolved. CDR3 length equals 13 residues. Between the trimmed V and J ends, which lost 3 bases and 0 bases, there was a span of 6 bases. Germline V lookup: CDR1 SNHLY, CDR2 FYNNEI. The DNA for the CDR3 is TGTGCCAGCAGTGAGAGTGACTCCTACGAGCAGTACTTC. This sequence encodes CASSESDSYEQYF.

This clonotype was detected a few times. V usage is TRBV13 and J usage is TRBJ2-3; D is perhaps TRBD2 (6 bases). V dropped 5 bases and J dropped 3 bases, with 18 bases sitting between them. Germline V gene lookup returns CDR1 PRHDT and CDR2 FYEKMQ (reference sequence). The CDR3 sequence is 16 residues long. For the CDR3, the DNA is TGTGCCAGCAGCCTCTATGGAGGGAGTGCGACAGATACGCAGTATTTT. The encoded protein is CASSLYGGSATDTQYF. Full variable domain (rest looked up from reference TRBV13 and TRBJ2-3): AAGVIQSPRHLIKEKRETATLKCYPIPRHDTVYWYQQGPGQDPQFLISFYEKMQSDKGSIPDRFSAQQFSDYHSELNMSSLELGDSALYFCASSLYGGSATDTQYFGPGTRLTVL.

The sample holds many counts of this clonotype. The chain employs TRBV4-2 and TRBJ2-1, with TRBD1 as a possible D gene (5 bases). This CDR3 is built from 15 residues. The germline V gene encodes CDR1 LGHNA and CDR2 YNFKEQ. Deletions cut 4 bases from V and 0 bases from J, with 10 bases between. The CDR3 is CASSPRTSSYNEQFF. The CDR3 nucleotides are TGTGCCAGCAGCCCCCGGACAAGCTCCTACAATGAGCAGTTCTTC.

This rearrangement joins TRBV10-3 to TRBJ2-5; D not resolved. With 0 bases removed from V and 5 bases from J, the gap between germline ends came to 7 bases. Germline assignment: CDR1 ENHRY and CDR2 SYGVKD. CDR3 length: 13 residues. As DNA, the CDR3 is TGTGCCATCAGTGAGTCGAAGCCGGAGACCCAGTACTTC. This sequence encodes CAISESKPETQYF.

The DNA for the CDR3 is TGTGCCAGCAGTTCCCTCGGACAGGGGTTTACCTACGAGCAGTACTTC. The encoded protein is CASSSLGQGFTYEQYF. This chain joins TRBV6-5 and TRBJ2-7; 9 bases are a match to TRBD1. The CDR3 loop spans 16 amino acids. Germline CDR1 is MNHEY and CDR2 is SVGAGI. J gave up 2 bases and V 4 bases, and 9 bases lay outside the gene matches.

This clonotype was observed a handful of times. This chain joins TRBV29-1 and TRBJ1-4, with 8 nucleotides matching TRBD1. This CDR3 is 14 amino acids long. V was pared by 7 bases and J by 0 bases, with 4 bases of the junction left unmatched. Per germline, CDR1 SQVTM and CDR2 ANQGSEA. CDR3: CSAGQGSTNEKLFF. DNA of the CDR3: TGCAGCGCCGGACAGGGCTCAACTAATGAAAAACTGTTTTTT.

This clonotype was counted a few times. The CDR3 region is CATSSGLGGSYEQYF. As DNA, the CDR3 is TGTGCCACCTCCTCCGGACTAGGGGGTTCCTACGAGCAGTACTTC. The gene calls are TRBV12-3 or TRBV12-4 and TRBJ2-7, with D perhaps TRBD2 (7 bases). This CDR3 spans 15 amino acids. Trimming pared 10 bases from V and 1 base from J, leaving 20 bases between.

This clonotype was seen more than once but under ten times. Here the CDR3 DNA reads TGTGCCAGCAGCGTAGGATGGATGTCAAATCAGCCCCAGCATTTT. Translation: CASSVGWMSNQPQHF. This rearrangement joins TRBV9 to TRBJ1-5; D is unresolved. In germline, CDR1 is SGDLS, CDR2 YYNGEE. Trimming took 0 bases from V and 4 from J, leaving 11 bases between them. The CDR3 has 15 residues.

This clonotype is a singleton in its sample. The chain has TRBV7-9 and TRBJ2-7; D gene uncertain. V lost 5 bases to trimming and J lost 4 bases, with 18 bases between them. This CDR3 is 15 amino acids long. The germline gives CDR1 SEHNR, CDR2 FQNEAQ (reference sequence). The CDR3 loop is CASSSQTRLSYEQYF. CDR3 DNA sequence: TGTGCCAGCAGCAGCCAGACGCGATTATCATACGAGCAGTACTTC.

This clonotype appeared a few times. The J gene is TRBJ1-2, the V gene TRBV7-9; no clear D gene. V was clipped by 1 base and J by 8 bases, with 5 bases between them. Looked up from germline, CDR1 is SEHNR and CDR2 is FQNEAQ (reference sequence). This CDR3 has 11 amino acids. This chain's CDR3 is CASSLVGGYTF. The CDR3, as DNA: TGTGCCAGCAGCTTAGTCGGCGGCTACACCTTC.

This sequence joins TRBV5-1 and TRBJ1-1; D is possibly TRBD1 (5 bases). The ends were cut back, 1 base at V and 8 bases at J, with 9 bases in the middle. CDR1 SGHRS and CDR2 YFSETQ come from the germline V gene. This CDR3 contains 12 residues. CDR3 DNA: TGCGCCAGCAGCTTGACAGGCCCGGAAGCTTTCTTT. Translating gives CASSLTGPEAFF.

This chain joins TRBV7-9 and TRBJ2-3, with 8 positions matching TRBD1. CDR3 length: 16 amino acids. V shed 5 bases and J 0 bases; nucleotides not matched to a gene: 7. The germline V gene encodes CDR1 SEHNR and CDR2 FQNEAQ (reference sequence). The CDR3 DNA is TGTGCCAGCAGCCCTTCGACAGGGGATAGCACAGATACGCAGTATTTT. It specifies CASSPSTGDSTDTQYF.

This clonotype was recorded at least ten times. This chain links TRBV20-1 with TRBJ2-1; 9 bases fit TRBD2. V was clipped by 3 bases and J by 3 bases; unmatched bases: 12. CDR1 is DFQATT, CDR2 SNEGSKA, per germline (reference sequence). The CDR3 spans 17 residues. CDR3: CSASDFGPSGIYNEQFF. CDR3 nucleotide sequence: TGCAGTGCTAGTGATTTTGGCCCTAGCGGGATCTACAATGAGCAGTTCTTC.

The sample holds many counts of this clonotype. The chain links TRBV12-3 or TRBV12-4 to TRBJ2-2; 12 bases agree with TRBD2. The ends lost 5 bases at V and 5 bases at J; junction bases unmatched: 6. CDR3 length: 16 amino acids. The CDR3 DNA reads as TGTGCCAGCAGTCCCACTAGCGGGGGGCTTACCGGGGAGCTGTTTTTT. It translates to CASSPTSGGLTGELFF.

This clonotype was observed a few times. CDR3 sequence (DNA): TGTGCCAGCAGCTTAGCTAGCGTATCAAACAATGAGCAGTTCTTC. Translation: CASSLASVSNNEQFF. The chain links TRBV7-3 to TRBJ2-1; a weak D match, TRBD2 (6 bases). CDR1 is SGHTA, CDR2 FQGTGA, per germline. This CDR3 spans 15 amino acids. The V and J ends lost 2 bases and 5 bases respectively, with 13 bases between them. Filled out from reference TRBV7-3 and TRBJ2-1, the complete variable domain reads GAGVSQTPSNKVTEKGKYVELRCDPISGHTALYWYRQSLGQGPEFLIYFQGTGAADDSGLPNDRFFAVRPEGSVSTLKIQRTERGDSAVYLCASSLASVSNNEQFFGPGTRLTVL.

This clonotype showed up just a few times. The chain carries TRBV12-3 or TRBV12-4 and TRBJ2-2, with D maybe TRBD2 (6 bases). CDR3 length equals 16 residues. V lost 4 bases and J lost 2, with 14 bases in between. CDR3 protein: CASSSWDSRNTGELFF. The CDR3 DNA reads TGTGCCAGCAGTTCCTGGGACTCTCGAAACACCGGGGAGCTGTTTTTT.

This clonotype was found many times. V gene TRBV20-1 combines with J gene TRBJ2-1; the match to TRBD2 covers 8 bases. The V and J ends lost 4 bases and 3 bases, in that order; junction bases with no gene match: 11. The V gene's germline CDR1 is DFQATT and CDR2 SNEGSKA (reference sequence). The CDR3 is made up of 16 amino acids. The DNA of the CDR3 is TGCAGTGCTATAGATCCGGGACTAGGGATCTACAATGAGCAGTTCTTC. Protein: CSAIDPGLGIYNEQFF.

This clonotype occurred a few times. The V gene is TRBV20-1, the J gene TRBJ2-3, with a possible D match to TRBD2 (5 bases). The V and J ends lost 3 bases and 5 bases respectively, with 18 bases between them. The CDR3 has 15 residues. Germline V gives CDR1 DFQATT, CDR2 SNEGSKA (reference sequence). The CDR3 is CSASLNVFAGDTQYF. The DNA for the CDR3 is TGCAGTGCTAGTTTAAATGTATTCGCGGGAGATACGCAGTATTTT.

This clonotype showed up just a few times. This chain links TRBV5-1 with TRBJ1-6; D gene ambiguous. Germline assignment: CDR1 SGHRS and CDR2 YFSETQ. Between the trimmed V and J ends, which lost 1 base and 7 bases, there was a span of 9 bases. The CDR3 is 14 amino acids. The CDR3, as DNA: TGCGCCAGCAGCTTGCGTCAGGAAAATTCACCCCTCCACTTT. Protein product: CASSLRQENSPLHF.

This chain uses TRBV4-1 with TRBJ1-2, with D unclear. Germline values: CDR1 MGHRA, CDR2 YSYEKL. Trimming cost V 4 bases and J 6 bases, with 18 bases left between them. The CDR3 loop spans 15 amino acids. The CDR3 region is CASSPTPSGKNGYTF. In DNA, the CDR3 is TGCGCCAGCAGCCCTACCCCTTCCGGGAAGAATGGCTACACCTTC.

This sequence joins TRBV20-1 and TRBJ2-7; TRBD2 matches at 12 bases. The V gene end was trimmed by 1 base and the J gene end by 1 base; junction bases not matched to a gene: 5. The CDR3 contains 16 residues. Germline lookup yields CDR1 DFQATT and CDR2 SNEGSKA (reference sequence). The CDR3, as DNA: TGCAGTGCTAGAGCCTCTAGCGGGAGGGATTCCTACGAGCAGTACTTC. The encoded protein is CSARASSGRDSYEQYF.